This T cell receptor (beta chain) was observed in a study of blood T cell repertoires in COVID-19. Looking at the study overall: The study drew acute and convalescent COVID-19 samples from the United States, Italy and Spain. Nucleic acid was either cDNA or gDNA, and it came from T cells, B-cell-depleted T cells, or PBMCs.

The germline CDR1 and CDR2 sequences are MNHEY and SVGAGI. CDR3 length equals 15 residues. Losses at the gene ends were 6 bases for V and 8 bases for J; bases not matched to a gene: 10. How the authors handled the data: Estimated nucleated cell counts came from reference gene primer amplification. The method was immunoSEQ multiplex PCR; TCRdb's version includes in-frame clones alone and lacks a portion of them. Clonal size and the V and J genes are those of that table, whereas D and trimming came from the DNA. The sample contains around 68,000 clones, around 86% of which appear only once. The V call is TRBV6-5, the J call TRBJ1-6; 7 positions match TRBD1. This TCR came from a human donor in a cohort sampled during active COVID-19. Sequenced: peripheral blood. The DNA for the CDR3 is TGTGCCAGCAGGGGCTTCACAGGGGCAGATTCACCCCTCCACTTT. Encoded protein: CASRGFTGADSPLHF.